Below, 14 T cell receptor beta chains from the same sample are listed, as sequenced in a study of Ad26.COV2.S vaccination and SARS-CoV-2 variants. Here immunoSEQ multiplex PCR was the method, and the copy in TCRdb shows in-frame clones only, minus some. Of some 420,000 clones detected, approximately 87% appear once; the ten largest clones hold approximately 4%. Treatment in this sample: some 20 received Ad26.COV2.S at low or high dose, single or two shots; 5 received placebo; per-sample allocation not given. Each sample was drawn 63 days after the first injection (of vaccine or placebo). The source was peripheral blood, collected in a trial of Ad26.COV2.S vaccine versus placebo. The receptors were gathered from a person aged 18-65 years who received the Ad26.COV2.S COVID-19 vaccine or a placebo.

The chain joins TRBV20-1 to TRBJ2-1; D is unclear. The length of the CDR3 is 12 residues. V was shortened by 3 bases and J by 6 bases, with 9 bases between the two germline ends. Germline V gene data show CDR1 as DFQATT and CDR2 as SNEGSKA (reference sequence). Here the CDR3 DNA reads TGCAGTGCTAGTCGGCCCTTCAATGAGCAGTTCTTC. It codes for CSASRPFNEQFF.

The chain joins TRBV19 to TRBJ1-2, with D hard to call. Trimming left V 3 bases short and J 4 bases short, with 9 bases between. CDR3 length equals 13 residues. Germline-derived CDR1 and CDR2 are LNHDA and SQIVND (reference sequence). The CDR3 DNA sequence: TGTGCCAGTAGTATCGGGGAGGCCTATGGCTACACCTTC. It is translated as CASSIGEAYGYTF.

This clone was detected only a few times. The chain uses TRBV7-2 and TRBJ2-7; D remains unclear. The V end lost 6 bases, the J end lost 2 bases, and 14 bases lay between the germline ends. The CDR3 runs 14 residues. Per the germline V gene, CDR1 is SGHTA and CDR2 is FQGNSA. This CDR3 is CASRNKGRAYEQYF. In nucleotides, the CDR3 is TGTGCCAGCAGGAATAAGGGCAGAGCCTACGAGCAGTACTTC.

The genes are TRBV4-2 and TRBJ2-7; TRBD2 agrees at 10 bases. The V and J ends lost 3 bases and 3 bases, in that order; junction bases with no gene match: 8. Germline V gene sequence: CDR1 LGHNA, CDR2 YNFKEQ. The CDR3 runs to 16 residues. CDR3 residues: CASSQAFGTSDYEQYF. The CDR3 DNA reads TGTGCCAGCAGCCAGGCGTTCGGGACTAGCGACTACGAGCAGTACTTC.

This rearrangement joins TRBV3-1 (or the pseudogene TRBV3-2) to TRBJ2-1, with 7 bases lining up with TRBD1. V trimming: 3 bases; J trimming: 7 bases; junction bases outside the gene matches: 6. The CDR3 has 14 amino acids. From germline, CDR1 is LGHDT and CDR2 YNNKEL (reference sequence). CDR3 sequence: CASSHRGGRNEQFF. CDR3 sequence (DNA): TGTGCCAGCAGCCATAGAGGGGGCCGAAATGAGCAGTTCTTC.

This clone was observed once. The chain has TRBV29-1 and TRBJ2-7, with D possibly being TRBD1 (6 bases). Germline assignment: CDR1 SQVTM and CDR2 ANQGSEA. There are 13 residues in the CDR3. Trimming pared 2 bases from V and 0 bases from J, leaving 8 bases between. In nucleotides, the CDR3 is TGCAGCGTTGAAAGGGACACCTCCTACGAGCAGTACTTC. Protein product: CSVERDTSYEQYF.

The CDR3, as DNA: TGTGCCAGCAGCCCCCGAGACAGGGATATTCCACCCCTCCACTTT. It yields the protein CASSPRDRDIPPLHF. This chain connects TRBV9 to TRBJ1-6; 7 bases fit TRBD1. Germline CDR1 SGDLS, CDR2 YYNGEE. The CDR3 is 15 amino acids. With V trimmed by 4 bases and J by 11 bases, 12 bases remained unmatched.

The chain links TRBV19 to TRBJ1-1; D remains ambiguous. CDR1 and CDR2 (germline): LNHDA, SQIVND (reference sequence). V was clipped by 4 bases and J by 1 base, with 10 bases between them. The CDR3 is 14 amino acids. Here the CDR3 DNA reads TGTGCCAGTAGTAAATTCGCAGCGAACACTGAAGCTTTCTTT. Translated: CASSKFAANTEAFF.

The chain links TRBV10-1 to TRBJ2-7; TRBD2 matches at 7 bases. The J segment lost 2 bases and the V segment lost 11 bases, leaving 9 bases of the junction unmatched. This CDR3 spans 13 amino acids. CDR1 and CDR2 from the germline V gene are WNHNN and SYGVQD (reference sequence). In DNA, the CDR3 is TGCGCCTCAAGAAAAGGGAGGGCCTACGAGCAGTACTTC. This gives the protein CASRKGRAYEQYF.

The rearrangement uses TRBV13 and TRBJ2-5; D is perhaps TRBD1 (5 bases). The CDR3 extends over 16 amino acids. The V gene's germline CDR1 is PRHDT and CDR2 FYEKMQ (reference sequence). The germline V and J ends were trimmed by 2 bases and 5 bases, with 18 bases remaining between them. CDR3 bases: TGTGCCAGCAGCTTACGGCAGGGTGTCCCGGTTGAGACCCAGTACTTC. The encoded protein is CASSLRQGVPVETQYF.

This sequence joins TRBV30 and TRBJ1-3; no clear D gene. The CDR3 loop spans 11 amino acids. The germline V and J ends were trimmed by 5 bases and 10 bases, with 12 bases remaining between them. Germline V gene data show CDR1 as GTSNPN and CDR2 as SVGIG (reference sequence). CDR3 DNA: TGTGCCTGGGCCCTCGAGGCAACCATATATTTT. Its protein is CAWALEATIYF.

The rearrangement links TRBV6-2 or TRBV6-3 to TRBJ2-2; D is unresolved. V was shortened by 4 bases and J by 3 bases, with 6 bases between the two germline ends. CDR1 MNHEY and CDR2 SVGEGT come from the germline V gene. The CDR3 has 13 amino acids. The CDR3 protein is CASSWLYTGELFF. CDR3 coding DNA: TGTGCCAGCAGTTGGCTTTACACCGGGGAGCTGTTTTTT.

The J gene is TRBJ2-1, the V gene TRBV15; D unclear. Germline-derived CDR1 and CDR2 are LNHNV and YYDKDF (reference sequence). This CDR3 has 15 amino acids. The germline V and J ends were trimmed by 4 bases and 0 bases, with 10 bases remaining between them. The CDR3 DNA reads as TGTGCCACCAGCACCCCTAGGAGCTCCTACAATGAGCAGTTCTTC. Encoded protein: CATSTPRSSYNEQFF.

The rearrangement joins TRBV10-3 to TRBJ1-4; no clear D gene. This CDR3 spans 13 amino acids. CDR1 ENHRY and CDR2 SYGVKD come from the germline V gene. The V and J ends lost 8 bases and 0 bases respectively, with 7 bases between them. In nucleotides, the CDR3 is TGTGCCATCCAGGAAGCAACTAATGAAAAACTGTTTTTT. This codes for CAIQEATNEKLFF.